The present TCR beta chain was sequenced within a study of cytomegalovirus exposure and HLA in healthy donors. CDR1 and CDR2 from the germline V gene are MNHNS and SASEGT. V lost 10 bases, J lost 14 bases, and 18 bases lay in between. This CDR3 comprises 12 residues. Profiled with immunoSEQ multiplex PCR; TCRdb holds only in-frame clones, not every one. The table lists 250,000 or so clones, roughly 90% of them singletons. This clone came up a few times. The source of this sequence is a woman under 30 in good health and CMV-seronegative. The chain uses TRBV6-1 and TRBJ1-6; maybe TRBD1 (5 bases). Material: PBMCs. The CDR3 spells CATEPPGGTLHF. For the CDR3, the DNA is TGTGCCACCGAACCTCCCGGGGGGACCCTCCACTTT.